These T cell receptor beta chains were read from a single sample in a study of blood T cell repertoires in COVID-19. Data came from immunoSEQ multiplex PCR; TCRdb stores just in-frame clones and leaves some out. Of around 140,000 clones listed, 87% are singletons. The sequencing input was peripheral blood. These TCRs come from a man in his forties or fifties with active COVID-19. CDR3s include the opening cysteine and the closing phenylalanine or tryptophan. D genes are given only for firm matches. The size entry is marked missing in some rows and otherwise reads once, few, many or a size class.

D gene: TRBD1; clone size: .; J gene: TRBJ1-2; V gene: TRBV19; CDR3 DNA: TGTGCCGCAGGCAGGGGGCCATCAGGCGGCTACACCTTC; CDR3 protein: CAAGRGPSGGYTF
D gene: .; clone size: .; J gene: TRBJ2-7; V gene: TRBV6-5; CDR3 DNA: TGTGCCAGCAGTAGGGGGAGCTACGAGCAGTACTTC; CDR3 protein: CASSRGSYEQYF
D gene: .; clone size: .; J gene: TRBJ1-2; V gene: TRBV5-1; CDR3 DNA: TGCGCCAGCAGCCCCGGGCAGGGCATGGATGGCTACACCTTC; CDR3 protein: CASSPGQGMDGYTF
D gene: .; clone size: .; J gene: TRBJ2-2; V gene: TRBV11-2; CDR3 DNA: TGTGCCAGCAGCTTAGATCTCCGAGACTTCGGCGGAAGCACCGGGGAGCTGTTTTTT; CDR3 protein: CASSLDLRDFGGSTGELFF
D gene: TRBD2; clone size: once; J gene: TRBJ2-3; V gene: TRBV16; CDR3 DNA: TGTGCCAGCAGCCATACCGGGACTAGGAGCACAGATACGCAGTATTTT; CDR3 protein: CASSHTGTRSTDTQYF
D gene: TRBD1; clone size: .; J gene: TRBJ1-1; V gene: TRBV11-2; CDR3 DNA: TGTGCCAGCAGCTGGGACAGGTTTAACACTGAAGCTTTCTTT; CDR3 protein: CASSWDRFNTEAFF
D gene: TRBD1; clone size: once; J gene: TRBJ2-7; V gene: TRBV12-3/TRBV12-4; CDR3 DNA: TGTGCCAGCAGTTCGACCGGGACAGCTAAGCAGTACTTC; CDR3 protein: CASSSTGTAKQYF
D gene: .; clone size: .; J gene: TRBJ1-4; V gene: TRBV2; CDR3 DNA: TGTGCCAGCAGGTCAGGGAGGGAAAAACTGTTTTTT; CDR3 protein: CASRSGREKLFF
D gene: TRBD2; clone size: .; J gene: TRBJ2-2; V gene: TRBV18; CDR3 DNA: TGTGCCAGCTCACCACTCGGCGGGGGACCGAACACCGGGGAGCTGTTTTTT; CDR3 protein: CASSPLGGGPNTGELFF
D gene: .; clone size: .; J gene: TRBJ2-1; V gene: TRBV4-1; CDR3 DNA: TGCGCCAGCAGCCAAGACCCCGGGGGCAATGAGCAGTTCTTC; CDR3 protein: CASSQDPGGNEQFF
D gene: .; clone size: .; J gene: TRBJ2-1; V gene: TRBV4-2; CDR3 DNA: TGTGCCAGCAGCCAAGATCAAAGGGGCAATGAGCAGTTCTTC; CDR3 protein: CASSQDQRGNEQFF
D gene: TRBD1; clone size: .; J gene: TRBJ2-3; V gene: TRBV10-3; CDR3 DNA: TGTGCCATCAGTGTACAGGGGGCGCTAACAGATACGCAGTATTTT; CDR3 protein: CAISVQGALTDTQYF
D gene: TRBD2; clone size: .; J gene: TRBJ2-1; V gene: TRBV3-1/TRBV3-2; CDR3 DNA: TGTGCCAGCACCTCCGGGGGTAGCGGGGGAATCTCCTACAATGAGCAGTTCTTC; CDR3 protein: CASTSGGSGGISYNEQFF
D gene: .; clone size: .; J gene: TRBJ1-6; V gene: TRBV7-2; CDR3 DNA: TGTGCCAGCAGCCAGATAGGGGGTTTCTCCTATAATTCACCCCTCCACTTT; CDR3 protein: CASSQIGGFSYNSPLHF
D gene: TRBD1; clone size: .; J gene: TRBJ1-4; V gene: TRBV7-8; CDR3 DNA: TGTGCCAGCAGCTTCCGGGACAGGGTAAATGAAAAACTGTTTTTT; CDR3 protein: CASSFRDRVNEKLFF
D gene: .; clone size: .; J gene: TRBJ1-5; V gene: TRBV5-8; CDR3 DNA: TGTGCCAGCAGTTTACAGGAGAATCAGCCCCAGCATTTT; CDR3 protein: CASSLQENQPQHF
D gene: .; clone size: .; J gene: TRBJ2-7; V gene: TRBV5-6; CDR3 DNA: TGTGCCAGCAGCTTGAGCCGACTTATCACCTACGAGCAGTACTTC; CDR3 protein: CASSLSRLITYEQYF
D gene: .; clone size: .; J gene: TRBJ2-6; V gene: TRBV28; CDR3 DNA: TGTGCCAGCAGTTTATCGGGGTCTGGGGCCAACGTCCTGACTTTC; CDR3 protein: CASSLSGSGANVLTF
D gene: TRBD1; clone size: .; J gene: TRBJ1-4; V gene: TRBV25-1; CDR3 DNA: TGTGCCAGCAGTAACTCCAGGGGGCTAGGGGAAAAACTGTTTTTT; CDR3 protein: CASSNSRGLGEKLFF
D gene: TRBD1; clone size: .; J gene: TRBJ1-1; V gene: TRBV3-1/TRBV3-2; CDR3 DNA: TGTGCCAGCAGCCCGAGGGGGACAGGGAAAAGAAGCACTGAAGCTTTCTTT; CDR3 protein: CASSPRGTGKRSTEAFF
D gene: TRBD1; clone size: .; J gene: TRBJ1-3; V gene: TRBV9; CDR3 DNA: TGTGCCAGCAGCGGTGGACAGGTCGGAAACACCATATATTTT; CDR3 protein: CASSGGQVGNTIYF
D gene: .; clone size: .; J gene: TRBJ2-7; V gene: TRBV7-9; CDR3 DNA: TGTGCCAGCAGCTTGGACAAGCCCTACGAGCAGTACTTC; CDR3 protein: CASSLDKPYEQYF
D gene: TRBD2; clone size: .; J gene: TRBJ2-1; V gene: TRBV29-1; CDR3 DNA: TGCAGCGGATCTAGCGGAGGTTACAATGAGCAGTTCTTC; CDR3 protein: CSGSSGGYNEQFF
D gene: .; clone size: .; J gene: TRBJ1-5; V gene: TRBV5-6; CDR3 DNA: TGTGCCAGCAGCTTTGGAGGATTGGACAATCAGCCCCAGCATTTT; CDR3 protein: CASSFGGLDNQPQHF
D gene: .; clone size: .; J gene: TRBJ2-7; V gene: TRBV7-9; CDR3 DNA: TGTGCCAGCAGCTTGGGGCAGAGCTCCTACGAGCAGTACTTC; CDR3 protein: CASSLGQSSYEQYF
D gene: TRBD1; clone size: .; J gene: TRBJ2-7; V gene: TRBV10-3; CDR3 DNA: TGTGCCACCTGGACAGGGTCCCAAGACGAGCAGTACTTC; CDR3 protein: CATWTGSQDEQYF
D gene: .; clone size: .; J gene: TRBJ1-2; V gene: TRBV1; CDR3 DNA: TGCACCAGCAGCCAAGAAGAAGGAGGTCCGGGGACAGGGCGGAACTATGGCTACACCTTC; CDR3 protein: CTSSQEEGGPGTGRNYGYTF
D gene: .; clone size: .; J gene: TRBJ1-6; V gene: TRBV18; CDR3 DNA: TGTGCCAGCTCACCACGAGACAGAAATTCACCCCTCCACTTT; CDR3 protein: CASSPRDRNSPLHF
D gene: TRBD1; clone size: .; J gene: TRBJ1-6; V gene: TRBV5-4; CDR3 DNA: TGTGCCAGCAGGAACGGGGACAGGGTAGATAATTCACCCCTCCACTTT; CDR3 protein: CASRNGDRVDNSPLHF
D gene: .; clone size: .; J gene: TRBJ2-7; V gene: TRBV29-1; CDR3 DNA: TGCAGCGTTGTTGGCTCCTCCTACGAGCAGTACTTC; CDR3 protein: CSVVGSSYEQYF
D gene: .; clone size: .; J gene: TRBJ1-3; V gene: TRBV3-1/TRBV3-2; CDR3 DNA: TGTGCCAGCAGCCAAGGCCCAACAGCCTCTGGAAACACCATATATTTT; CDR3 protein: CASSQGPTASGNTIYF
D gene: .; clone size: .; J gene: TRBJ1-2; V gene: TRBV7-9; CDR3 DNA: TGTGCCAGCAGCTTCCCCCTCAGGGCAGGCTACACCTTC; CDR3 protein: CASSFPLRAGYTF
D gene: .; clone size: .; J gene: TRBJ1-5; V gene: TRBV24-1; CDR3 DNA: TGTGCCACCAGTGATTTGGGGCAGGGGTATCAGCCCCAGCATTTT; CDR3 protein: CATSDLGQGYQPQHF
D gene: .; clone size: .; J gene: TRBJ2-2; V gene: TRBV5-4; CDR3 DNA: TGTGCCAGCAGTACGGGTCGCAACACCGGGGAGCTGTTTTTT; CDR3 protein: CASSTGRNTGELFF
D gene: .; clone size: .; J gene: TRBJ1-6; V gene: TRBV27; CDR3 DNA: TGTGCCAGCAGTTTCCGACAGAAAAATTCACCCCTCCACTTT; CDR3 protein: CASSFRQKNSPLHF
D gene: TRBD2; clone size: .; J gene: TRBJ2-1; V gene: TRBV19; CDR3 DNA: TGTGCCAGTAGTATCTCTAGCGGGGGGTTCTCCTACAATGAGCAGTTCTTC; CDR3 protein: CASSISSGGFSYNEQFF
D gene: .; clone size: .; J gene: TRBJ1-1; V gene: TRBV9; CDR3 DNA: TGTGCCAGCAGTGCCGGGACAACCGCCTGGGGCACTGAAGCTTTCTTT; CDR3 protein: CASSAGTTAWGTEAFF
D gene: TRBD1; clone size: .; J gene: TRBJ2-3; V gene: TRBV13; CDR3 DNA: TGTGCCAGCCAGGGGGTCACAGATACGCAGTATTTT; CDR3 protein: CASQGVTDTQYF
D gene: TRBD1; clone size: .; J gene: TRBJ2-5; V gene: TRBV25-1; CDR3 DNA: TGTGCCAGCAGTGGATCGAGGGGGCTGGGAGAGACCCAGTACTTC; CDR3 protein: CASSGSRGLGETQYF
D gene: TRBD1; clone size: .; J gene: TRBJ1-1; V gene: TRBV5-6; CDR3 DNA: TGTGCCAGCAGCCGTGGGACAGGGGGGGCTGAAGCTTTCTTT; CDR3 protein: CASSRGTGGAEAFF
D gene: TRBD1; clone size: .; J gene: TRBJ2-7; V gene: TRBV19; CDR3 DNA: TGTGCCAGTAGTCCCCGGACAGGATCCTACGAGCAGTACTTC; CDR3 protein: CASSPRTGSYEQYF
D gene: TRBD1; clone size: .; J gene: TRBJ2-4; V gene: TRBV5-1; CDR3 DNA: TGCGCCAGCAGCTTGCCGGGACAGGGGGCGCATAACATTCAGTACTTC; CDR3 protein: CASSLPGQGAHNIQYF
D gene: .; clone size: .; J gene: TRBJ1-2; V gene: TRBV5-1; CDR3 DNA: TGCGCCAGCAGCTTGGCCAGGCAGGGCGCCTCGAATGGCTACACCTTC; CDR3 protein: CASSLARQGASNGYTF
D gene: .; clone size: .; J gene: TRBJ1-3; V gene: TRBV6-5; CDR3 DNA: TGTGCCAGCAGTTACGGGACAAACGGAAACACCATATATTTT; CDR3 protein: CASSYGTNGNTIYF
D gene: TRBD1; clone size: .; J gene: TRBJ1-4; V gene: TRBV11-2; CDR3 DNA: TGTGCCAGCAGCTTAGGGACAGGGGCACGTAATGAAAAACTGTTTTTT; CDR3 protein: CASSLGTGARNEKLFF
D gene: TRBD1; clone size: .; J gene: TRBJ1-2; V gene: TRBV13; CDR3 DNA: TGTGCCAGCAGCTTGAGGGGGGGACAGGGCTATGGCTACACCTTC; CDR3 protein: CASSLRGGQGYGYTF
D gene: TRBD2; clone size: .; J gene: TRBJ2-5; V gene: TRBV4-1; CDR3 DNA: TGCGCCAGCAGCCAACGCCTACTAGCGAACCAAGAGACCCAGTACTTC; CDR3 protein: CASSQRLLANQETQYF
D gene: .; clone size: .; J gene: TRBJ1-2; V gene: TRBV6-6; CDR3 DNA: TGTGCCAGCAGTTACTCGATCCGGGGGGACTATGGCTACACCTTC; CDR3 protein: CASSYSIRGDYGYTF
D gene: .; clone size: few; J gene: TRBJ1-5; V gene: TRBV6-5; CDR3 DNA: TGTGCCAGCAGTCGGGGGGGGATAAATCAGCCCCAGCATTTT; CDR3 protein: CASSRGGINQPQHF
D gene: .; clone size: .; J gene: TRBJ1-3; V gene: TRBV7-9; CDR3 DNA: TGTGCCAGCAGCTATAGCGGGACTGGAAACACCATATATTTT; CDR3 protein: CASSYSGTGNTIYF
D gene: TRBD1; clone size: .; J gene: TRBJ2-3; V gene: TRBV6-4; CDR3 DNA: TGTGCCAGCAGTGCACAGGGGAACACAGATACGCAGTATTTT; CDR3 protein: CASSAQGNTDTQYF
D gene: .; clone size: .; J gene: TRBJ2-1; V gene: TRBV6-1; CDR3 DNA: TGTGCCAGCAGTGAAGCCGTATACAATGAGCAGTTCTTC; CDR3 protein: CASSEAVYNEQFF
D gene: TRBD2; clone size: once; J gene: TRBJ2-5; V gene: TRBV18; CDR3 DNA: TGTGCCAGCTCTAGCGGGGGTTTATCAGAGACCCAGTACTTC; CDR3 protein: CASSSGGLSETQYF
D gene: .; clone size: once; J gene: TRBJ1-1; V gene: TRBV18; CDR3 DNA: TGTGCCAGCTCACCACCGAGTAAGAACACTGAAGCTTTCTTT; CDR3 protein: CASSPPSKNTEAFF
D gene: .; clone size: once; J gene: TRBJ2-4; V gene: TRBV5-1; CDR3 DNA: TGCGCCAGCAGAAGGTTGTCAGGGGTGGCCAAAAACATTCAGTACTTC; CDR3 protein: CASRRLSGVAKNIQYF
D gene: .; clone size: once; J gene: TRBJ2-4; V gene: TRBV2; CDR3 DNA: TGTGCCAGCGAGGAGGGAGTAGCCAAAAACATTCAGTACTTC; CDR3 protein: CASEEGVAKNIQYF
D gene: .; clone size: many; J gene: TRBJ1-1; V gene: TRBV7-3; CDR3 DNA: TGTGCCAGCAGCCTAAACCCTGAGAGCGAAGCTTTCTTT; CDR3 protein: CASSLNPESEAFF
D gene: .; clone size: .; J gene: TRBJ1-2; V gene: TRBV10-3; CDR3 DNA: TGTGCCATCAGTGAGACACCCTCGCGGGCAGGCTATGGCTACACCTTC; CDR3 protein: CAISETPSRAGYGYTF
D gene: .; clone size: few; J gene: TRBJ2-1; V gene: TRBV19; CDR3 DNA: TGTGCCAGTAGTATAGCAAGCCTTACCCGTTACAATGAGCAGTTCTTC; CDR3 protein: CASSIASLTRYNEQFF
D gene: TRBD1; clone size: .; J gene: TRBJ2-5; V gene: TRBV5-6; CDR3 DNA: TGTGCCAGCAGAACAGGGGGCTGGGAGACCCAGTACTTC; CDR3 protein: CASRTGGWETQYF